Each of the 27 T cell receptor beta chains below was sequenced from the same sample in a study of blood T cell repertoires in COVID-19. Libraries were prepared by immunoSEQ multiplex PCR; TCRdb keeps only in-frame clonotypes and omits some of them. The sample shows roughly 410,000 clones, approximately 91% of them seen only once. Sample: peripheral blood. The receptors were sampled from a woman between 40 and 55 years old with COVID-19, enrolled during active disease.

The V and J genes are TRBV3-1 (or the pseudogene TRBV3-2) and TRBJ2-3; no definite D call. Looked up from germline, CDR1 is LGHDT and CDR2 is YNNKEL (reference sequence). The V end lost 0 bases, the J end lost 1 base, and 8 bases lay between the germline ends. The CDR3 consists of 15 residues. The chain's CDR3 is CASSQDQRGTDTQYF. CDR3 nucleotides: TGTGCCAGCAGCCAAGATCAGCGAGGCACAGATACGCAGTATTTT.

For the CDR3, the DNA is TGCGCCGCTAGGAGGACTGAAGCTTTCTTT. Protein sequence: CAARRTEAFF. V is TRBV5-1 and J is TRBJ1-1; D is undetermined. Germline CDR1 reads SGHRS; CDR2 reads YFSETQ. This CDR3 comprises 10 residues. V shed 10 bases and J shed 5 bases, with 9 bases lying between them. The whole variable domain, filled in from reference TRBV5-1 and TRBJ1-1, reads KAGVTQTPRYLIKTRGQQVTLSCSPISGHRSVSWYQQTPGQGLQFLFEYFSETQRNKGNFPGRFSGRQFSNSRSEMNVSTLELGDSALYLCAARRTEAFFGQGTRLTVV.

The chain employs TRBV19 and TRBJ1-5, with 8 positions matching TRBD1. CDR3 length: 14 amino acids. The trim removed 5 bases at V and 6 bases at J, leaving 6 bases unmatched. CDR1 and CDR2 (germline): LNHDA, SQIVND (reference sequence). The CDR3 region is CASSSGQGSQPQHF. In nucleotides, the CDR3 is TGTGCCAGTAGTTCCGGACAGGGCAGTCAGCCCCAGCATTTT.

The rearrangement links TRBV28 to TRBJ1-2; TRBD1 aligns across 8 bases. Trimming cost V 6 bases and J 8 bases; bases outside gene matches: 11. Germline values: CDR1 MDHEN, CDR2 SYDVKM. This CDR3 comprises 14 residues. CDR3 in amino acids: CASRRTGNPLGYTF. The CDR3 nucleotides are TGTGCCAGCAGGCGGACAGGGAACCCCCTGGGCTACACCTTC.

The J gene is TRBJ2-5, the V gene TRBV6-5, with 8 bases fitting TRBD1. Trimming took 6 bases from V and 7 from J; bases not matched to a gene: 7. This CDR3 is built from 13 residues. From germline, CDR1 is MNHEY and CDR2 SVGAGI. CDR3 loop: CASRKPGQGTQYF. CDR3 nucleotides: TGTGCCAGCAGGAAACCAGGACAGGGGACCCAGTACTTC.

This clone was recorded only once. The CDR3 bases are TGTGCCAGCCCGCTCCGAACCGTGAGGGAGCAGTACTTC. Protein: CASPLRTVREQYF. The chain is built from TRBV5-8 and TRBJ2-7; D gene ambiguous. The CDR3 extends over 13 amino acids. The germline V gene encodes CDR1 SGHTS and CDR2 YDEGEE. V shed 7 bases and J shed 7 bases, with 18 bases lying between them.

This sequence joins TRBV7-2 and TRBJ2-1; 9 nucleotides line up with TRBD2. The CDR3 extends over 15 amino acids. V gave up 4 bases and J gave up 7 bases; unmatched junction bases: 8. Germline assignment: CDR1 SGHTA and CDR2 FQGNSA. The CDR3 here is CASSSYRLAVNEQFF. Written as DNA, the CDR3 is TGTGCCAGCAGCTCATATCGACTAGCGGTGAATGAGCAGTTCTTC.

The chain's CDR3 is CAWKQGIGYTF. DNA for the CDR3: TGTGCCTGGAAACAGGGAATCGGCTACACCTTC. The chain recombines TRBV30 with TRBJ1-2, with D maybe TRBD1 (6 bases). This CDR3 has 11 residues. The germline V gene encodes CDR1 GTSNPN and CDR2 SVGIG (reference sequence). V was shortened by 4 bases and J by 8 bases, with 11 bases between the two germline ends.

The gene calls are TRBV19 and TRBJ1-2; D gene unclear. Germline CDR1 LNHDA, CDR2 SQIVND (reference sequence). CDR3 size: 14 residues. V was shortened by 2 bases and J by 8 bases, with 15 bases between the two germline ends. CDR3 residues: CASSIRSGRSGYTF. Here the CDR3 DNA reads TGTGCCAGTAGTATAAGGAGCGGAAGGAGCGGCTACACCTTC. The whole variable domain, filled in from reference TRBV19 and TRBJ1-2, reads DGGITQSPKYLFRKEGQNVTLSCEQNLNHDAMYWYRQDPGQGLRLIYYSQIVNDFQKGDIAEGYSVSREKKESFPLTVTSAQKNPTAFYLCASSIRSGRSGYTFGSGTRLTVV.

In nucleotides, the CDR3 is TGTGCCAGCAGCCCCTGGGAGACCGCTAACTATGGCTACACCTTC. This translates into CASSPWETANYGYTF. The V call is TRBV2, the J call TRBJ1-2, with D hard to call. The CDR3 sequence is 15 residues long. The germline V gene has CDR1 SNHLY and CDR2 FYNNEI. V shed 6 bases and J shed 0 bases, with 14 bases lying between them.

Turning to this clone: At one of its ends the junction is not consistent with the germline gene, which may arise from a read error. The chain recombines TRBV28 with TRBJ1-4; D gene uncertain. The CDR3 consists of 12 residues. Germline V gives CDR1 MDHEN, CDR2 SYDVKM. Here the CDR3 reads CASRTRGLNVEF. Here the CDR3 DNA reads TGTGCCAGCAGGACGAGAGGACTGAACGTTGAGTTT.

The chain carries TRBV7-8 and TRBJ2-7, with 9 nucleotides matching TRBD2. J lost 0 bases, V lost 5 bases, and 11 bases had no gene match. Germline V CDR1 and CDR2: SGHVS, FQNEAQ. The CDR3 has 17 residues. CDR3 residues: CASSQRLSGRPSYEQYF. DNA of the CDR3: TGTGCCAGCAGCCAAAGATTGAGCGGGAGGCCCTCCTACGAGCAGTACTTC.

The chain couples TRBV9 to TRBJ2-3; TRBD2 agrees at 8 bases. The germline V gene has CDR1 SGDLS and CDR2 YYNGEE. The V segment lost 3 bases and the J segment 5 bases; nucleotides outside the gene matches: 11. This CDR3 has 16 residues. CDR3 nucleotide sequence: TGTGCCAGCAGCGACCCTCAAGGGAGCGGGGGAGATACGCAGTATTTT. Translation gives CASSDPQGSGGDTQYF.

The V gene is TRBV4-3, the J gene TRBJ1-2, with a weak D call TRBD1 (6 bases). Germline V gene data show CDR1 as LGHNA and CDR2 as YSLEER. The CDR3 is 15 residues long. Trimming removed 3 bases from V and 3 bases from J, with 14 bases in between. The CDR3 DNA follows: TGCGCCAGCAGCCAGGATTACAGGGTGGACTATGGCTACACCTTC. Residues: CASSQDYRVDYGYTF.

The rearrangement uses TRBV7-2 and TRBJ1-5; TRBD1 matches at 9 bases. Trimming at V came to 5 bases and at J to 7 bases, leaving 9 bases not matched to a gene. This CDR3 spans 15 amino acids. The germline V gene has CDR1 SGHTA and CDR2 FQGNSA. The chain's CDR3 is CASSPPTGGGQPQHF. CDR3 DNA: TGTGCCAGCAGCCCGCCGACAGGGGGTGGCCAGCCCCAGCATTTT.

The sample holds one count of this clone. This chain uses TRBV7-2 with TRBJ1-5; D unclear. In germline, CDR1 is SGHTA, CDR2 FQGNSA. The CDR3 totals 15 residues. Trimming removed 5 bases from V and 6 bases from J, with 17 bases in between. CDR3 amino acids: CASSLGALTAQPQHF. DNA of the CDR3: TGTGCCAGCAGCCTGGGAGCCCTTACGGCTCAGCCCCAGCATTTT. The complete variable domain, with remaining parts taken from reference TRBV7-2 and TRBJ1-5, reads GAGVSQSPSNKVTEKGKDVELRCDPISGHTALYWYRQSLGQGLEFLIYFQGNSAPDKSGLPSDRFSAERTGGSVSTLTIQRTQQEDSAVYLCASSLGALTAQPQHFGDGTRLSIL.

A note on this clone: The junction departs from the called germline gene at one end, perhaps through a read error. V and J are TRBV6-5 and TRBJ1-4, with D perhaps TRBD1 (5 bases). Looked up from germline, CDR1 is MNHEY and CDR2 is SVGAGI. The CDR3 is 15 amino acids. In DNA form, the CDR3 reads TGTGCCAGCGGGACTGGCCTGCCAACTAGTGAAAAACTGTTTTTT. Amino acid sequence: CASGTGLPTSEKLFF.

The V call is TRBV18, the J call TRBJ1-3, with a possible D match to TRBD1 (5 bases). Trimming pared 6 bases from V and 4 bases from J, leaving 19 bases between. CDR1 is KGHSH, CDR2 LQKENI, per germline. There are 16 residues in the CDR3. The CDR3 loop reads CASSPVKGHSGNTIYF. In nucleotides, the CDR3 is TGTGCCAGCTCCCCCGTTAAGGGGCACTCAGGAAACACCATATATTTT.

The chain joins TRBV5-1 to TRBJ1-1; possible D gene TRBD1, 5 bases. The V gene lost 0 bases and the J gene lost 4 bases, with 10 bases spanning the gap. CDR3 length: 14 amino acids. Germline V lookup: CDR1 SGHRS, CDR2 YFSETQ. The CDR3 protein is CASSLVGGLTEAFF. The CDR3 DNA is TGCGCCAGCAGCTTGGTGGGGGGTCTCACTGAAGCTTTCTTT.

The chain couples TRBV18 to TRBJ2-2; D may be TRBD1 (6 bases). The length of the CDR3 is 15 residues. Per germline, CDR1 KGHSH and CDR2 LQKENI. Deletions cut 4 bases from V and 7 bases from J, with 16 bases between. CDR3 DNA: TGTGCCAGCTCACTACTCAACACAGGGTACGGGGAGCTGTTTTTT. It translates to CASSLLNTGYGELFF.

This clone was picked up one time. The chain is built from TRBV7-6 and TRBJ1-2; 7 bases map to TRBD1. CDR3 length equals 16 residues. CDR1 is SGHVS and CDR2 is FNYEAQ in the germline V gene. Losses at the gene ends were 8 bases for V and 4 bases for J; bases not matched to a gene: 16. The CDR3 is CASSRTGTDFFYGYTF. In DNA form, the CDR3 reads TGTGCCAGCTCCCGCACCGGGACAGACTTTTTCTATGGCTACACCTTC.

The chain employs TRBV7-3 and TRBJ1-2; D perhaps matches TRBD1 (6 bases). The CDR3 is 17 amino acids. Germline lookup yields CDR1 SGHTA and CDR2 FQGTGA. V lost 4 bases and J lost 8, with 26 bases in between. The CDR3 DNA sequence: TGTGCCAGCAGCTATTATCCCCCACAGGGACGCGGTTCAGGCTACACCTTC. Translated: CASSYYPPQGRGSGYTF.

The rearrangement uses TRBV5-6 and TRBJ1-3, with D perhaps matching TRBD1 (5 bases). This CDR3 region has 15 residues. CDR1 is SGHDT and CDR2 is YYEEEE in the germline V gene. V was clipped by 4 bases and J by 0 bases, with 11 bases between them. Written as DNA, the CDR3 is TGTGCCAGCAGCCGCGGGGCGAGCTCTGGAAACACCATATATTTT. Protein product: CASSRGASSGNTIYF.

This clone was seen once. This sequence joins TRBV28 and TRBJ1-6, with 7 bases identical to TRBD1. V shed 6 bases, J shed 0 bases, and the junction held 14 bases outside the gene matches. The CDR3 extends over 19 amino acids. CDR1 is MDHEN, CDR2 SYDVKM, per germline. DNA for the CDR3: TGTGCCAGCAGACTAGGGTGGCAGGGGGAGAGCTCCTATAATTCACCCCTCCACTTT. Its translation: CASRLGWQGESSYNSPLHF.

The chain uses TRBV6-6 and TRBJ2-5; D gene unclear. The CDR3 is 15 residues long. With 6 bases removed from V and 1 base from J, the gap between germline ends came to 15 bases. Germline lookup yields CDR1 MNHNY and CDR2 SVGAGI (reference sequence). The DNA of the CDR3 is TGTGCCAGCAGGAATACGGAGCTCCGCCAAGAGACCCAGTACTTC. It specifies CASRNTELRQETQYF.

The genes are TRBV7-2 and TRBJ1-2; TRBD1 is a possible D gene (5 bases). V lost 5 bases, J lost 4 bases, and 14 bases lay in between. The CDR3 loop spans 14 amino acids. The germline gives CDR1 SGHTA, CDR2 FQGNSA. CDR3 sequence reads: CASSPQGFGYGYTF. In DNA form, the CDR3 reads TGTGCCAGCAGCCCGCAGGGTTTTGGCTATGGCTACACCTTC.

The rearrangement links TRBV18 to TRBJ2-5; TRBD1 agrees at 8 bases. The length of the CDR3 is 15 residues. Germline loops: CDR1 KGHSH, CDR2 LQKENI. V lost 4 bases to trimming and J lost 0 bases; unmatched junction nucleotides: 4. The CDR3 sequence: CASSLGTGNQETQYF. The CDR3 DNA sequence: TGTGCCAGCTCACTTGGGACAGGAAACCAAGAGACCCAGTACTTC.